This entry describes one TCR beta chain. Its antigen is currently unknown. Using a J-beta primer mix together with a sample-barcoded 5' primer, a second PCR was run for roughly 7 to 11 cycles. TCRdb fed the 5' RACE reads into MiXCR, producing one record per CDR3 protein. The table shows 760,000 or so distinct CDR3 sequences, with 20% to 25% occurring only once. The sample belongs to a study of blood T cells in healthy people across ages. Study-wide findings and caveats: No one knew whether donors had CMV, which possibly confounded expanded clonotype changes. Older age went with lower TCR beta diversity per million T cells, in a roughly linear way. It was the long-lived donors that had more naive CD4+ cells and higher diversity than aged donors.

The trim removed 2 bases at V and 9 bases at J, leaving 5 bases unmatched. Germline V gene sequence: CDR1 LGHNA, CDR2 YNFKEQ. The CDR3 sequence is 14 residues long. The sample was also reused in another study, on T cells of mothers and their children. That source adds: Slightly, though not significantly, more overlap was seen in related than in unrelated mother-child pairs.

The rearrangement joins TRBV4-2 to TRBJ2-4, with TRBD2 matching 9 bases. This TCR derives from a boy younger than 18 in good health. Sequenced: blood. The CDR3 DNA is TGTGCCAGCAGCCAAAGCGGGGGGTTGGTCATTCAGTACTTC. It specifies CASSQSGGLVIQYF.